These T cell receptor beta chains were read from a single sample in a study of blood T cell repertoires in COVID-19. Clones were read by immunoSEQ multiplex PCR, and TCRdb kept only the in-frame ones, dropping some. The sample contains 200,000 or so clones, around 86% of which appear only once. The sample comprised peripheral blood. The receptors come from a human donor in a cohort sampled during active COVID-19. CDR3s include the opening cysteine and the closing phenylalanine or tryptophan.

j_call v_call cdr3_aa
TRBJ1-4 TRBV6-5 CASAEQGNLNEKLFF
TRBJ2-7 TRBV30 CAWSVQTGDEQYF
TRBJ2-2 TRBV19 CASSRRDRGNTGELFF
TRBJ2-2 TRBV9 CASSVGYGAPNTGELFF
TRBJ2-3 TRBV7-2 CASSLERARTDTQYF
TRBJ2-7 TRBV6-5 CASSYGRATSSYEQYF
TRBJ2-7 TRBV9 CASSVGLSGGGAQYF
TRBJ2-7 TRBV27 CASSDSLLAYEQYF
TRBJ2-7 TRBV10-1 CASSVQGQEVAYEQYF
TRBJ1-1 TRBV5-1 CASSVDRGTTEAFF
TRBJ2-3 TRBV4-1 CASSQFGDTQYF
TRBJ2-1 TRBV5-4 CASSGGVRPNEQFF
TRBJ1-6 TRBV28 CASRSGTGAYNSPLHF
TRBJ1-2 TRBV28 CASAHLTGQLFNYGYTF
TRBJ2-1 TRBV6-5 CASSPVAGVRNEQFF
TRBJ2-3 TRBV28 CASSLILLGSGSTDTQYF
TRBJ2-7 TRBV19 CASSIRTGGFSYEQYF
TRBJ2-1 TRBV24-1 CATSVGLHNEQFF
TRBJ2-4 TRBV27 CASSSGGIAKNIQYF
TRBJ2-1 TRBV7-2 CASSSGINSYNEQFF
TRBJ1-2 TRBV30 CAWSVGRGNYGYTF
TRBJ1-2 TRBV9 CASSVHTIGTGYGYTF
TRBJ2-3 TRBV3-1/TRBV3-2 CASSQDEERIWTDTQYF
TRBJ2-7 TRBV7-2 CASKGGSGPGEQYF
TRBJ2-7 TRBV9 CASSVVGSSYEQYF
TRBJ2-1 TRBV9 CASSEGPGQRRTSGRVNEQFF
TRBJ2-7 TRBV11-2 CASSLGDRFYEQYF
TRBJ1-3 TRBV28 CASSPWEVGNTIYF
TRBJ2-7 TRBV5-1 CASSPDGTGFIEQYF
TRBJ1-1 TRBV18 CASSPGQGGFAFF
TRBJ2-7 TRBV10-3 CAIREAEEQYF
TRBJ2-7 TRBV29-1 CSVERDNYEQYF
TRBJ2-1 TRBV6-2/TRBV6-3 CASTPDLLSYNEQFF
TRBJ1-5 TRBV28 CASSYAVSNQPQHF
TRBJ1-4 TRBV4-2 CASSQGAGGTANEKLFF
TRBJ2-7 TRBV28 CASSFGTYEQYF
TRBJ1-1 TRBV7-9 CASSAINEAFF
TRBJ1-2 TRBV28 CASSSRQGSYGYTF
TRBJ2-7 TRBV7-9 CASSLIRTSGFYEQYF
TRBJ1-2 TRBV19 CASSIGTGEDYGYTF
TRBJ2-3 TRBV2 CALAGASTDTQYF
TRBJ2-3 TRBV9 CASSPSEGAPSDTQYF
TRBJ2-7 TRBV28 CASSLSKLGEQYF
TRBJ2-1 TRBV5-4 CASSAGLAGIISYNEQFF
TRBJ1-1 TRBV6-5 CASSYRTGGRTEAFF
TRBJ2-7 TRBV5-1 CASSLETGGDEQYF
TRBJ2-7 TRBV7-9 CASSPRQGASYEQYF
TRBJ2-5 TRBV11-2 CASSFPRTSPNQETQYF
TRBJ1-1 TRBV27 CASSPRPDRRTAFF
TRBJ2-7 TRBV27 CASSLSGYSYEQYF